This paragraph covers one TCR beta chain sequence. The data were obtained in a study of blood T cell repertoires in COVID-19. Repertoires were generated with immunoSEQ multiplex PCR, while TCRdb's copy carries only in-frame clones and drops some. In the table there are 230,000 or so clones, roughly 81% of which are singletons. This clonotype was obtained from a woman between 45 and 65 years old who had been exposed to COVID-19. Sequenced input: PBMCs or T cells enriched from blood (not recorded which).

CDR3 region: CAISGRDRGSYNSPLHF. The CDR3 bases are TGTGCCATCAGTGGCCGGGACAGGGGCTCCTATAATTCACCCCTCCACTTT. The genes are TRBV10-3 and TRBJ1-6, with 10 bases fitting TRBD1. The CDR3 is 17 residues long. Germline V CDR1 and CDR2: ENHRY, SYGVKD. The V segment lost 4 bases and the J segment 0 bases; nucleotides outside the gene matches: 3.